This T cell receptor beta chain was retrieved from a study of T cell repertoires in cytomegalovirus infection. Study findings and constraints: Based on cumulative public TCR beta family frequency, carriers of CMV plus the relevant HLA were identified.

With regard to this clonotype: The antigen is undetermined.

TCRdb processed the reads anew with MiXCR; each CDR3 protein has one entry. The sample records 600,000 to 800,000 distinct CDR3 sequences, less than 25% being singletons. The source is a human donor in good health (CMV status not recorded). Some clones in this sample may be carry-over from other donors' samples. Sequencing was done on a sample of CD8+ T cells from PBMCs.

CDR3 nucleotides: TGCAGCGTATATCGTACAGGCAGCTCTGGGGCCAACGTCCTGACTTTC. This codes for CSVYRTGSSGANVLTF. The genes are TRBV29-1 and TRBJ2-6; the D gene is possibly TRBD1 (5 bases). Trimming took 6 bases from V and 0 from J, leaving 15 bases between them. CDR3 length equals 16 residues. Germline lookup yields CDR1 SQVTM and CDR2 ANQGSEA.